This T cell receptor gamma chain came from a study of human gamma delta and Vdelta1 T cells. Study-wide findings and caveats: Acute myeloid leukemia was reportedly broadly targeted by polyclonal Delta One T cells.

Per the germline V gene, CDR1 is VINAFY and CDR2 is YDVSNSKD. The CDR3 runs to 14 residues. J lost 0 bases, V lost 0 bases, and 2 bases had no gene match. TCRdb ran CATT on the PCR reads. The table has more than 3,000 gamma-chain clones, approximately 15% seen once. This clone is medium-sized. Its antigen is as yet unknown. The specimen sequenced was Vdelta1 gamma-delta T cells from blood grown in culture (DOT cells). The TCR originated in a human donor in good health. The J gene is TRGJ1 or TRGJ2, the V gene TRGV5. This CDR3 is CATWDRWNYYKKLF. CDR3 DNA sequence: TGTGCCACCTGGGACAGGTGGAATTATTATAAGAAACTCTTT.